This TCR beta chain derives from a study of CD8+CD57+ T cells in acquired aplastic anemia. Those patients picked for sequencing had displayed CD8+CD57+ cell expansion on flow cytometry. Per the germline V gene, CDR1 is ENHRY and CDR2 is SYGVKD. This CDR3 has 18 amino acids. V lost 7 bases and J lost 4; bases outside the gene matches: 21. A remark on this clonotype: Its antigen is currently unknown.

Genomic DNA, serving as template, underwent TCR beta VDJ and CDR3 profiling. Via MiXCR, TCRdb re-called the reads, giving one row per CDR3 protein. The sample records 95,000 to 150,000 distinct CDR3 sequences, 40% being singletons. Regarding the study as a whole: There were some 30 CD8+ CDR3 sequences that occurred in both patients and controls.

V gene TRBV10-3 combines with J gene TRBJ1-1, with 7 nucleotides matching TRBD1. Sequencing was performed on sorted CD4+, CD8+, or CD8+CD57+ T cells (not recorded which) from PBMCs. This TCR derives from a human donor with aplastic anemia. The CDR3 is CAIKTPGQATSSSTEAFF. CDR3 bases: TGTGCCATCAAAACTCCAGGACAGGCTACATCTAGCAGCACTGAAGCTTTCTTT.